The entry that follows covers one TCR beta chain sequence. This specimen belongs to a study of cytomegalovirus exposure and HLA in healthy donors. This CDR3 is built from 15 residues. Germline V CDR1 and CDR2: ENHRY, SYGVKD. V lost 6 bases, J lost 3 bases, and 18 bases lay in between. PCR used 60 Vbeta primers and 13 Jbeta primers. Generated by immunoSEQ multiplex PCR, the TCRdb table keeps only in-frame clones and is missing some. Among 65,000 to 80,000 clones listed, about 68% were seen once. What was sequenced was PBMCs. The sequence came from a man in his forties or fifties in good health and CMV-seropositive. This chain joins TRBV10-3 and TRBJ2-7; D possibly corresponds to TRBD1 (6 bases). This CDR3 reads CAISYAGKGDYEQYF. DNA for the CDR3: TGTGCCATCAGCTACGCGGGTAAGGGGGACTACGAGCAGTACTTC.